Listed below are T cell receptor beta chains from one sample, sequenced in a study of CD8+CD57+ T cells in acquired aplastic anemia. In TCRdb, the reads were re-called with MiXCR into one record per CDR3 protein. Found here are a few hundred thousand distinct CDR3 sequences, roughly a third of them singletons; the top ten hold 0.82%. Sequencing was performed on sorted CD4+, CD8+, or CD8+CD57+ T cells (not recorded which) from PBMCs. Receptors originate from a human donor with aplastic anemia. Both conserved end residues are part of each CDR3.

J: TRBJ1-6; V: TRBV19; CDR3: CASSIVEDSPLHF
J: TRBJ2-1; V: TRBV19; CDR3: CASSIDRGQSNEQFF
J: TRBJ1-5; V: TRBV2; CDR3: CASQGRDNQPQHF
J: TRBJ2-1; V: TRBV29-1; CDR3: CSVEPLTYNEQFF
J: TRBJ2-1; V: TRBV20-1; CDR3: CSAIVAEGFSYNEQFF
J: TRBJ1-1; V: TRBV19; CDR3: CASSTIGTVNTEAFF
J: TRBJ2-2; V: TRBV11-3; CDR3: CASSFRQTSTGELFF
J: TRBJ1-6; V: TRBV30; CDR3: CAWNVQGRNSPLHF
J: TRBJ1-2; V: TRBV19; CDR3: CASSYGQSYYGYTF
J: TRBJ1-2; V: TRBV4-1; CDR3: CATRPNRAPQGGYTF
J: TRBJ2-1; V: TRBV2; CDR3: CASSRDRGYNEQFF
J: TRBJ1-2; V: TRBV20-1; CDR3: CSAAGTGNYGYTF
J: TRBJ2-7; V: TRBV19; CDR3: CASSKEREQYF
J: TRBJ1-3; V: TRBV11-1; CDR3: CASSLAGGHFSGNTIYF
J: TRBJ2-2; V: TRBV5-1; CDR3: CASSRTSVCTGELFF
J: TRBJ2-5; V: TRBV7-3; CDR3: CASSKDREQEAQYF
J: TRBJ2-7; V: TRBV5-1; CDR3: CASSASGSSYEQYF
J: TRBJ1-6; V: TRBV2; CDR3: CASGPGQSVSPLHF
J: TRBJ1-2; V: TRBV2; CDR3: CASSFGQGFVYGYTF
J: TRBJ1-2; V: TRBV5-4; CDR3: CASSSDSACGYTF
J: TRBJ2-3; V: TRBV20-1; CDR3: CSAKTGLARDTQYF
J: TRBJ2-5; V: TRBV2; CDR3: CASSLQGAGTQYF
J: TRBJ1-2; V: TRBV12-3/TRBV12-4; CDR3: CASSFPSGGGYGYTF
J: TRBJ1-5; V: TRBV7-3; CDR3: CASSPGETQHF
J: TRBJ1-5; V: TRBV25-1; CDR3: CASSQGTGRNQPQHF
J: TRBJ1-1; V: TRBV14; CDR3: CASSQSVDTEAFF
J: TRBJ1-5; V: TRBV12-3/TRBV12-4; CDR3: CASSDRTSNQPQHF
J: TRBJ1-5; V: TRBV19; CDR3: CATTTGRPDQPQHF
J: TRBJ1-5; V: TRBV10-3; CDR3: CASTDLPDSRHQPQHF
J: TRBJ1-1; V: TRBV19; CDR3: CASSMSGQGRNTEAFF
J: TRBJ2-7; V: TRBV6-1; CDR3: CASRNRVESYEQYF
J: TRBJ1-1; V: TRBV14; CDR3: CASSQSRNTEAFF
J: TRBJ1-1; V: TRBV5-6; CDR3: CASSLGGGSGTEAFF
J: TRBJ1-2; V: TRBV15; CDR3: CATSRGSAGGYTF
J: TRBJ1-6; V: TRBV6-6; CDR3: CASSYPADYNSPLHF
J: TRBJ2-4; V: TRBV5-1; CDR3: CASSLAVGEGNIQYF
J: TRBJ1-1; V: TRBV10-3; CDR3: CASSYSGEGLNTEAFF
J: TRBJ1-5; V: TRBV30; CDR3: CAWSQDRKNQPQHF
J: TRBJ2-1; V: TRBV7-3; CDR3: CASSTNRASNEQLF
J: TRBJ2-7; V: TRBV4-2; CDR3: CASSQEDYSYEQYF
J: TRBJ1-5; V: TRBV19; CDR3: CAWSHRGNQPQHF
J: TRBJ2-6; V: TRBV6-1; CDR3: CASSTGTGSDSGANVLTF
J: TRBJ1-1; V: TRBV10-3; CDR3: CATRGPAMNTEAFF
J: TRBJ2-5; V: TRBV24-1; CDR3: CATSDSRGRSTKETQYF
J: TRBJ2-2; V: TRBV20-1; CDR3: CSAFPGTNTGELFF